The table lists the clone carrying this TCR beta chain with a few counts. Other autoimmune diseases, uncontrolled infections, pregnancy or lactation led to the exclusion of patients. This sample is drawn from a study of Graves' ophthalmopathy and Graves' hyperthyroidism. Study details: The blood sample was drawn at first diagnosis and before any treatment.

Germline CDR1 is ENHRY and CDR2 is SYGVKD. CDR3 length equals 15 residues. Trimming took off 5 bases at V and 5 bases at J, with 15 bases between the two ends. Amplification from RNA transcripts yielded the TCR beta CDR3 regions. RT-PCR was first run with HTBI primers, then multiplex PCR in a second round. TCRdb processed the multiplex PCR reads anew with MiXCR; each CDR3 protein has one entry. The sample carries approximately 700,000 distinct CDR3 sequences, about 40% recorded once. Sequencing was done on a sample of peripheral blood. J is TRBJ2-2 and V is TRBV10-3, with TRBD2 as a possible D gene (6 bases). This TCR was recovered from an adult man with Graves' ophthalmopathy. The CDR3 sequence is CAISSQAGGTGELFF. In DNA form, the CDR3 reads TGTGCCATCAGTAGTCAAGCTGGGGGGACCGGGGAGCTGTTTTTT.